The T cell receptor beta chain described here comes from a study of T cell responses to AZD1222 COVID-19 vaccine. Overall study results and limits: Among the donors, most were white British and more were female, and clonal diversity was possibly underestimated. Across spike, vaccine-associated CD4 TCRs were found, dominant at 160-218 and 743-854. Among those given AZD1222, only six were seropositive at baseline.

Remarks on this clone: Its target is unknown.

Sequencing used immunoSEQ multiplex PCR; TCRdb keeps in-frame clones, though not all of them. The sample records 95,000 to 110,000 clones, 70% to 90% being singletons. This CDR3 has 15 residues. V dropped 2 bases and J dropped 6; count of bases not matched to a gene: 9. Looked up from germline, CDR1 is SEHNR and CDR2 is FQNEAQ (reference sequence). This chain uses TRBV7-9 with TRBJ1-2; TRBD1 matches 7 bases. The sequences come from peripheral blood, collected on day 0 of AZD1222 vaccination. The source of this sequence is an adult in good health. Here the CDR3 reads CASSLLPGQPNGYTF. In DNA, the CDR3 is TGTGCCAGCAGCTTACTACCGGGACAGCCTAATGGCTACACCTTC.